Listed below are T cell receptor beta chains from one sample, sequenced in a study of blood T cell repertoires in COVID-19. Data came from immunoSEQ multiplex PCR; TCRdb stores just in-frame clones and leaves some out. The data show some 130,000 clones, with about 88% seen just once and 2.3% held by the top ten. The sample taken for sequencing was PBMCs or T cells enriched from blood (not recorded which). These receptors were collected from a woman aged 45-65 years who had recovered from COVID-19. The CDR3 runs from the conserved cysteine through the conserved F or W. The D gene is left open where the match is weak. Part of the rows lack a size; the others show once, few, many or a class for expanded clones.

>TRBV18|NA|NA|TRBJ2-1
CASSSLDRDNEQFF
TGTGCCAGCTCATCTCTAGACAGAGACAATGAGCAGTTCTTC
>TRBV24-1|TRBD2|NA|TRBJ2-5
CATSDARGGVETQYF
TGTGCCACCAGTGATGCCCGGGGGGGCGTGGAGACCCAGTACTTC
>TRBV11-2|NA|NA|TRBJ2-3
CASSLDLTDTQYF
TGTGCCAGCAGCTTAGACCTGACAGATACGCAGTATTTT
>TRBV4-1|TRBD1|few|TRBJ1-5
CASSREGQGGTNQPQHF
TGCGCCAGCAGCCGGGAGGGACAGGGGGGTACCAATCAGCCCCAGCATTTT
>TRBV5-4|NA|NA|TRBJ2-1
CASSLGTGSYNEQFF
TGTGCCAGCAGCTTGGGTACGGGTTCCTACAATGAGCAGTTCTTC
>TRBV5-6|NA|NA|TRBJ1-2
CASSLGSGTSGYTF
TGTGCCAGCAGCTTGGGATCTGGGACAAGCGGCTACACCTTC
>TRBV10-1|TRBD1|once|TRBJ2-2
CASSPQGAVGELFF
TGCGCCAGCAGTCCACAGGGGGCAGTCGGGGAGCTGTTTTTT
>TRBV11-2|NA|NA|TRBJ1-2
CASSLGGGYGYTF
TGTGCCAGCAGCTTAGGAGGGGGCTATGGCTACACCTTC
>TRBV6-5|NA|NA|TRBJ1-1
CASTRGGSTEAFF
TGTGCCAGCACCCGCGGGGGTAGCACTGAAGCTTTCTTT
>TRBV4-3|NA|once|TRBJ1-6
CASSQEIGLSSPLHF
TGCGCCAGCAGCCAAGAAATCGGACTGTCTTCACCCCTCCACTTT
>TRBV10-2|NA|few|TRBJ1-5
CASSGPGLGQPQHF
TGCGCCAGCAGTGGACCAGGGTTGGGGCAGCCCCAGCATTTT
>TRBV7-9|NA|NA|TRBJ2-3
CASSYRGGTDTQYF
TGTGCCAGCAGCTACAGGGGGGGAACAGATACGCAGTATTTT
>TRBV5-1|TRBD1|NA|TRBJ2-5
CASSTGTGGQETQYF
TGCGCCAGCAGCACCGGGACAGGGGGACAAGAGACCCAGTACTTC